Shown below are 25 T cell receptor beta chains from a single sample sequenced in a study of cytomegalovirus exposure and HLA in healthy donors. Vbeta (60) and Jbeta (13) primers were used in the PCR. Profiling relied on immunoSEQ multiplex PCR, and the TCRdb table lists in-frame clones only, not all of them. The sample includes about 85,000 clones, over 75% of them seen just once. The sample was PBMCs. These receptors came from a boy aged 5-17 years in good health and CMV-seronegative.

In DNA, the CDR3 is TGCGCCAGCAGTGAAAGGTGGGAGCGGGGGAGCGGCACAGATACGCAGTATTTT. The encoded protein is CASSERWERGSGTDTQYF. J is TRBJ2-3 and V is TRBV10-1; 8 nucleotides match TRBD2. V gave up 3 bases and J gave up 1 base; unmatched junction bases: 12. This CDR3 has 18 residues. CDR1 is WNHNN, CDR2 SYGVQD, per germline (reference sequence).

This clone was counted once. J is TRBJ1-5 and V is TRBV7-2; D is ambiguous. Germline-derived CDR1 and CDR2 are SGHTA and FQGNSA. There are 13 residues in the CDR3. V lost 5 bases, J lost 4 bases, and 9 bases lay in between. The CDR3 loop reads CASSVRGNQPQHF. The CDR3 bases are TGTGCCAGCAGCGTTAGAGGTAATCAGCCCCAGCATTTT.

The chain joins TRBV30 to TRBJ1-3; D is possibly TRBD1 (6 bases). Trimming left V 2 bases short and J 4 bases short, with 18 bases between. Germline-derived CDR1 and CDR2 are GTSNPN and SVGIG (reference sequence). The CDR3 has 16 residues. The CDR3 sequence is CAWSQRGRGEGNTIYF. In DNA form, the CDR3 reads TGTGCCTGGAGTCAAAGGGGCAGGGGTGAGGGAAACACCATATATTTT. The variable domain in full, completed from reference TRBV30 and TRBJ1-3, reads SQTIHQWPATLVQPVGSPLSLECTVEGTSNPNLYWYRQAAGRGLQLLFYSVGIGQISSEVPQNLSASRPQDRQFILSSKKLLLSDSGFYLCAWSQRGRGEGNTIYFGEGSWLTVV.

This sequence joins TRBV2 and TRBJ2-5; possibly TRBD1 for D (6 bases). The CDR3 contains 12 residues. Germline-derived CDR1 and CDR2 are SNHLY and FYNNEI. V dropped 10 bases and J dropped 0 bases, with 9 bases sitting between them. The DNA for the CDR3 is TGTGCCACCGGACAGCACCAAGAGACCCAGTACTTC. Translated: CATGQHQETQYF.

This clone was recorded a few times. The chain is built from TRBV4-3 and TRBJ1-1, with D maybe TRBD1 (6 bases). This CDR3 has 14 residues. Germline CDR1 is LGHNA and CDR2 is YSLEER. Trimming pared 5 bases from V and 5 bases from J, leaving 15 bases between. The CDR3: CASSVNTGNTEAFF. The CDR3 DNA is TGCGCCAGCAGCGTTAACACAGGGAATACTGAAGCTTTCTTT.

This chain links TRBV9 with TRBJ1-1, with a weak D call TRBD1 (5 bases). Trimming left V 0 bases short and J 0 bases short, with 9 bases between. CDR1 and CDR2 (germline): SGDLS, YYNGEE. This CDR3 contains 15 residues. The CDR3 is CASSVDVGLNTEAFF. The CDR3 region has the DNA TGTGCCAGCAGCGTAGACGTGGGGCTGAACACTGAAGCTTTCTTT.

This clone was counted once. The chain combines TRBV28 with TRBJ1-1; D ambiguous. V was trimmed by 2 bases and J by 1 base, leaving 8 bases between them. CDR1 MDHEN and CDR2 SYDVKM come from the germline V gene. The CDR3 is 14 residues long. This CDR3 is CASSLAGRNTEAFF. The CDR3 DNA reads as TGTGCCAGCAGTTTAGCGGGGAGGAACACTGAAGCTTTCTTT.

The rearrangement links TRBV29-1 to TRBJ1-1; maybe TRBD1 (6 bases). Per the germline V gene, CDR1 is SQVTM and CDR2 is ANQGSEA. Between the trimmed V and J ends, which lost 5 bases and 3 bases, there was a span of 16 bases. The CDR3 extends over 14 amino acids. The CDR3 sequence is CSVKMRGRDTEAFF. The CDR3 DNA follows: TGCAGCGTTAAGATGAGGGGGAGAGACACTGAAGCTTTCTTT.

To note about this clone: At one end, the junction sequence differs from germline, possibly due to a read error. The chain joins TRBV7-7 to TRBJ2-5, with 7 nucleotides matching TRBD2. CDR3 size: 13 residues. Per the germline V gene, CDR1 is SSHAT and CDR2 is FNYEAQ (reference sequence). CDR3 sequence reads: CASSLREGETQYF. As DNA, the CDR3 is TGTGCTAGCAGCCTCAGGGAGGGGGAGACCCAGTACTTC.

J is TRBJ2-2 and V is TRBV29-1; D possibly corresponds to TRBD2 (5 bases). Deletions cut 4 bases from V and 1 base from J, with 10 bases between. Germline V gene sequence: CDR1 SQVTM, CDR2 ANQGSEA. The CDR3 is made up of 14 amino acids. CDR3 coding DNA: TGCAGCGTTGGGGCGGGCCTGAACACCGGGGAGCTGTTTTTT. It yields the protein CSVGAGLNTGELFF.

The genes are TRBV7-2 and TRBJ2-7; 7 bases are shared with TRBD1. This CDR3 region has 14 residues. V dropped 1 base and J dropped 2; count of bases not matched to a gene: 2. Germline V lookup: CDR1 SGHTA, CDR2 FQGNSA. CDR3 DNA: TGTGCCAGCAGCTTAGACCAGGGGGCCTACGAGCAGTACTTC. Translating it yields CASSLDQGAYEQYF. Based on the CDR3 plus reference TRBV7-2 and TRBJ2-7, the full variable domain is GAGVSQSPSNKVTEKGKDVELRCDPISGHTALYWYRQSLGQGLEFLIYFQGNSAPDKSGLPSDRFSAERTGGSVSTLTIQRTQQEDSAVYLCASSLDQGAYEQYFGPGTRLTVT.

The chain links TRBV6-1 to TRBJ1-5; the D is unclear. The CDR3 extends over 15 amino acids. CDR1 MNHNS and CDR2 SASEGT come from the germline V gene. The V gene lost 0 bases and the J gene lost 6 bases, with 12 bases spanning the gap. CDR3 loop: CASSEASSGSQPQHF. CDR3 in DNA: TGTGCCAGCAGTGAAGCGTCATCAGGTTCTCAGCCCCAGCATTTT.

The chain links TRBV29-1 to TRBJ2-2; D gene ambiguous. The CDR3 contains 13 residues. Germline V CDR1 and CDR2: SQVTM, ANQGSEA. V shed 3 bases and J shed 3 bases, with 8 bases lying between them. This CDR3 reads CSVDPTHTGELFF. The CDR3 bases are TGCAGCGTTGACCCGACTCACACCGGGGAGCTGTTTTTT.

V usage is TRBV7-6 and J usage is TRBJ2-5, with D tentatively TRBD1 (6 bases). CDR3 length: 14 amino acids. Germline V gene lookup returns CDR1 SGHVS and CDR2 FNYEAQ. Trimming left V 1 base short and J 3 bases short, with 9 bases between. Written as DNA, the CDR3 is TGTGCCAGCAGCTTAGACGAGGGGGAAGAGACCCAGTACTTC. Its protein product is CASSLDEGEETQYF.

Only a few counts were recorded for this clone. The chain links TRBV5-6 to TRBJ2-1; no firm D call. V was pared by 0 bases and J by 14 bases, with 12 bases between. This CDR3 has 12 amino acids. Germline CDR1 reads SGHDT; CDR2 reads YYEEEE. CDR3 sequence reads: CASSLGAGLEFF. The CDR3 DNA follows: TGTGCCAGCAGCTTGGGGGCAGGCCTTGAGTTCTTC.

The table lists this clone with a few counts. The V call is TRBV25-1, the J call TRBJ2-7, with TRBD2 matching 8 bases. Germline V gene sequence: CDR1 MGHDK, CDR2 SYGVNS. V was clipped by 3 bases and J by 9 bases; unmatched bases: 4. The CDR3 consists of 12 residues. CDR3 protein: CASSDWRGVQYF. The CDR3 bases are TGTGCCAGCAGTGATTGGCGGGGGGTGCAGTACTTC.

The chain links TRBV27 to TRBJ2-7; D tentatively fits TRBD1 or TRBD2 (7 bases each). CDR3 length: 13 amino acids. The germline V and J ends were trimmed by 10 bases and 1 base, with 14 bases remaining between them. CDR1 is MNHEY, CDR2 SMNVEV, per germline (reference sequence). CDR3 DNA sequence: TGTGCCACCAGACAGGGAGGGTCCTACGAGCAGTACTTC. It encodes CATRQGGSYEQYF.

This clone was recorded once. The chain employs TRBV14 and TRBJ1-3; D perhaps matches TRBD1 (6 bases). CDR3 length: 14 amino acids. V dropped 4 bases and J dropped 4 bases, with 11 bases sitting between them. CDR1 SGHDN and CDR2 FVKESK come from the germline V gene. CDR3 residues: CASSLDGQGNTIYF. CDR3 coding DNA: TGTGCCAGCAGCCTCGACGGACAGGGAAACACCATATATTTT.

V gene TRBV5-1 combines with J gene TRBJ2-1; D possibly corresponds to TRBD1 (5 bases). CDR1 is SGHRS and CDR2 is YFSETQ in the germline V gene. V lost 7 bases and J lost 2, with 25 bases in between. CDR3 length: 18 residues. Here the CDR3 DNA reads TGCGCCAGCCAGGGCGCCGGCCGATACACTACCACCTACAATGAGCAGTTCTTC. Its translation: CASQGAGRYTTTYNEQFF.

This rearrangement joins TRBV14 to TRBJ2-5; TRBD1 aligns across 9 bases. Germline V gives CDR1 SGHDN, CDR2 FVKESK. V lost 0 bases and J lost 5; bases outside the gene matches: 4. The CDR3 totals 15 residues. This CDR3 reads CASSQEQGAWETQYF. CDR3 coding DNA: TGTGCCAGCAGCCAAGAACAGGGGGCGTGGGAGACCCAGTACTTC.

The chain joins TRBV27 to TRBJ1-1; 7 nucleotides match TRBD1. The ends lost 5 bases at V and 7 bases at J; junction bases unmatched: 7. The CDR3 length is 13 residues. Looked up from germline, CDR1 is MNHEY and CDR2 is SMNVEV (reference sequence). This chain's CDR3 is CASSTLYRGEAFF. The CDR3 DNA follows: TGTGCCAGCAGTACCCTCTACAGGGGTGAAGCTTTCTTT.

The CDR3: CSVDGGGPDYGYTF. DNA for the CDR3: TGCAGCGTGGATGGGGGGGGACCAGACTATGGCTACACCTTC. This sequence joins TRBV29-1 and TRBJ1-2; TRBD1 might be the D (5 bases). Germline-derived CDR1 and CDR2 are SQVTM and ANQGSEA. V lost 6 bases to trimming and J lost 3 bases, with 17 bases between them. The CDR3 length is 14 residues.

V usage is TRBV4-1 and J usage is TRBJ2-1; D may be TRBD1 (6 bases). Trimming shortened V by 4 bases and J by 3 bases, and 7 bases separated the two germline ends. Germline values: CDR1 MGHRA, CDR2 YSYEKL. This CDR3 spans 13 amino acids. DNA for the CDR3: TGCGCCAGCAGCCGACAGGACTACAATGAGCAGTTCTTC. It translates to CASSRQDYNEQFF.

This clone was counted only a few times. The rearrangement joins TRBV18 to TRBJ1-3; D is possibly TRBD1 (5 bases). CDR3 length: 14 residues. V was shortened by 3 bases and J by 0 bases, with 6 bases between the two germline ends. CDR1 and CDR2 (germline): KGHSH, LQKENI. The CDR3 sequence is CASSPDNSGNTIYF. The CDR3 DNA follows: TGTGCCAGCTCACCGGACAACTCTGGAAACACCATATATTTT.

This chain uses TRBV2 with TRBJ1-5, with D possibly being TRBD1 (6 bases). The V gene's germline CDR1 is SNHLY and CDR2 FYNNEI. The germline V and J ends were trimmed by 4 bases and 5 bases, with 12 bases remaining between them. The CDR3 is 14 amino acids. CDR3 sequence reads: CASSVGQFYQPQHF. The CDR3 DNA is TGTGCCAGCAGTGTCGGACAGTTCTATCAGCCCCAGCATTTT.